A single sample gave rise to the 5 T cell receptor beta chains below, sequenced in a study of STAT5B mutations in CD4+ large granular lymphocyte leukemia. Method: immunoSEQ multiplex PCR; TCRdb's copy keeps in-frame clones and lacks some. This table has around 21,000 clones, about 79% appearing once. Sequences were obtained from CD4+ T cells from blood buffy coats. The receptor source for this set is a human donor in good health.

V and J are TRBV10-1 and TRBJ2-1; 7 bases line up with TRBD2. The J segment lost 11 bases and the V segment lost 4 bases, leaving 2 bases of the junction unmatched. Germline loops: CDR1 WNHNN, CDR2 SYGVQD (reference sequence). This CDR3 spans 11 amino acids. CDR3 residues: CASSGGGQQFF. CDR3 in DNA: TGCGCCAGCAGTGGGGGGGGACAGCAGTTCTTC.

The chain is built from TRBV11-2 and TRBJ2-3, with D possibly matching TRBD1 (5 bases). Germline assignment: CDR1 SGHAT and CDR2 FQNNGV. Trimming removed 4 bases at V and 3 bases at J, with 14 bases between. This CDR3 spans 15 amino acids. CDR3 sequence: CASSSRTLLTDTQYF. As DNA, the CDR3 is TGTGCCAGCAGCTCCCGGACATTATTGACAGATACGCAGTATTTT.

The V gene is TRBV28, the J gene TRBJ2-1, with 10 bases aligning to TRBD2. Per germline, CDR1 MDHEN and CDR2 SYDVKM. V shed 5 bases and J 9 bases; nucleotides not matched to a gene: 10. There are 15 residues in the CDR3. CDR3 DNA: TGTGCCAGCAGTCTACCTCTAGCGGGAGTCGGTGAGCAGTTCTTC. It codes for CASSLPLAGVGEQFF. The variable domain in full, with the rest retrieved from reference TRBV28 and TRBJ2-1, is DVKVTQSSRYLVKRTGEKVFLECVQDMDHENMFWYRQDPGLGLRLIYFSYDVKMKEKGDIPEGYSVSREKKERFSLILESASTNQTSMYLCASSLPLAGVGEQFFGPGTRLTVL.

The rearrangement uses TRBV19 and TRBJ2-1; 16 nucleotides align to TRBD2. Trimming cost V 4 bases and J 9 bases; bases outside gene matches: 9. Germline-derived CDR1 and CDR2 are LNHDA and SQIVND (reference sequence). This CDR3 spans 17 amino acids. CDR3 loop: CASSRTGTSGRDGEQFF. The CDR3 coding sequence is TGTGCCAGTAGTAGAACCGGGACTAGCGGGAGGGATGGTGAGCAGTTCTTC.

This chain joins TRBV12-5 and TRBJ1-5; D ambiguous. Germline V CDR1 and CDR2: LGHNT, FRNRAP. V lost 1 base to trimming and J lost 10 bases, with 11 bases between them. CDR3 length: 13 residues. The CDR3 sequence is CASGLDLLGPQHF. In nucleotides, the CDR3 is TGTGCTAGTGGTTTGGACCTTTTAGGTCCCCAGCATTTT.